This TCR beta chain stems from a study of monozygotic twins with inflammatory bowel disease. Two rounds of nested PCR, of roughly 17 and 9 cycles, were run on TCRalpha and TCRbeta cDNA. TCRdb re-called the 5' RACE reads; every CDR3 protein appears as one record, without DNA. The table lists about 450,000 distinct CDR3 sequences. Findings and limits, study-wide: For repertoire similarity, concordant twins did not differ from discordant twins, possibly because power was limited. There was no support for any single strong signal or clonotype associated with IBD.

In germline, CDR1 is DFQATT, CDR2 SNEGSKA (reference sequence). The CDR3 consists of 15 residues. As to this clonotype: What it binds is unknown.

This TCR was sampled from a human donor with ulcerative colitis or Crohn's disease, or a healthy co-twin of an affected twin (not recorded which). The genes are TRBV20-1 and TRBJ2-7; no DNA is available, so the TRBD2 call from TCRdb remains unchecked. The specimen sequenced was blood. CDR3 sequence: CSAPPPGLAAYEQYF.